This T cell receptor beta chain came from a study of T cell responses to AZD1222 COVID-19 vaccine (dated by TCRdb to the early 2020s). Regarding the complete study: Because spike-specific TCR depth and breadth did not differ between the two schedules, AZD1222 recipients who got a second dose at roughly 4 weeks were pooled with those who got a second dose at roughly 12 weeks. Trial participants were enrolled by age into 18-55, 56-69 and 70-plus year subgroups, with around 150, 28 and 57 TCR-sequenced participants respectively. TCR sequencing was performed for over 230 trial participants, of whom roughly 200 were given two doses of AZD1222 and around 26 were given two doses of MenACWY control vaccine.

Taken from the germline V gene, the CDR1 and CDR2 loops are SGHAT and FQNNGV. Taken from cysteine to phenylalanine, the CDR3 has 15 residues. The kept DNA is CDR3 alone, 45 bases in frame from the first base. At the junction V is shortened by 3 bases and J by 1 base, with 13 bases in between. The CDR3 regions of human TCRbeta chains were subjected to immunosequencing. The authors processed their data as follows. TCRs in the repertoires were matched against a reference library of SARS-CoV-2-specific TCRs that had been generated with the MIRA antigen-specificity platform. Breadth meant the fraction of unique TCRs that were SARS-CoV-2-associated, whereas depth meant the fraction of total T cells that were SARS-CoV-2-associated. Using the MIRA data, each spike-specific TCR was assigned both to the spike region to which the TCR was reactive and to a CD4 or CD8 class. Log10-transformed breadth and depth values were compared by one-way ANOVA with Sidak's multiple comparisons tests. Here the immuneACCESS table is served through TCRdb, limited to in-frame sequences with V and J called. Missing clones are a known gap in these copies; in checked studies unresolved V genes cover under half, and the rest lacks a known reason. The V and J calls and clone size are taken from that table; D and trimming were inferred from the DNA. Across this sample there are 100,000 to 150,000 clones, with roughly nine tenths seen only once. The leading ten clones occupy 6% to 9% of the sample.

On this clone itself: Its binding antigen is unknown. Base qualities were left out, and no much larger clone turns up one base away.

What the time point label conveys for this sample: baseline before first vaccination. Vaccinee samples came from UK trials COV001 and COV002, including a single-blind randomized controlled phase 2/3 trial of AZD1222 (ChAdOx1 nCoV-19) in healthy adults. For TCRbeta chain sequencing, PBMC samples were collected from trial participants at day 0 and at day 28 after the second dose. Here is what the overall study found, with its caveats: In the small 56-69-year group, the increase in depth fell short of significance, most likely because of low power. Most participants were white British and females outnumbered males, and the authors suggested that clonal diversity may have been underestimated. Because no samples from the day 14 peak response were available, repertoires could be characterized only after the peak T cell response. Conclusions about previously exposed vaccinees are limited because only a handful of AZD1222 recipients were SARS-CoV-2 seropositive at baseline. Reportedly, close to half of the unique spike-specific TCRs recognized epitopes lying outside the regions that are mutated in the B.1.351 and B.1.1.7 variants. Vaccine-associated CD4 TCRs spanned the whole spike protein, with dominant responses in regions 160-218 and 743-854. After two AZD1222 doses, spike-specific TCR breadth and depth were significantly higher than at day 0 and than in MenACWY recipients.

The sequence was obtained from an adult in good health. This chain is built from TRBV11-2 and TRBJ2-7; the D segment may tentatively be TRBD1 or TRBD2, each giving 5 matched bases. Source: peripheral blood, taken on day 0 of AZD1222 vaccination. DNA sequence: TGTGCCAGCAGCTTTTCAGTGGGGGTTTCCTACGAGCAGTACTTC. Translated, it gives CASSFSVGVSYEQYF.